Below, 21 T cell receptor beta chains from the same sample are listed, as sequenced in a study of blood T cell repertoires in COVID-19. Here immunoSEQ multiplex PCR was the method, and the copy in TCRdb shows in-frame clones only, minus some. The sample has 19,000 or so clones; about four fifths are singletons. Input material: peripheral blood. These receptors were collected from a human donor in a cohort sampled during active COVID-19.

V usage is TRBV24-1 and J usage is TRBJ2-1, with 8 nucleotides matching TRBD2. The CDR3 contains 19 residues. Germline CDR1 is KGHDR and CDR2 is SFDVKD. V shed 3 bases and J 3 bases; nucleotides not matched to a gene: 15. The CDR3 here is CATSDPGIPGGLLYNEQFF. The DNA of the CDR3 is TGTGCCACCAGTGATCCAGGGATCCCGGGGGGGCTACTCTACAATGAGCAGTTCTTC.

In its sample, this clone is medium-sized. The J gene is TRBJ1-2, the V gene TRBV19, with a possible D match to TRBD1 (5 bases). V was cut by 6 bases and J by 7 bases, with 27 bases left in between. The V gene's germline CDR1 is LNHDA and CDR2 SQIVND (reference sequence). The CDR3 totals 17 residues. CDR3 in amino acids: CASRGMSQGNLVRGYTF. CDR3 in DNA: TGTGCCAGTAGGGGGATGTCGCAGGGCAACTTGGTTCGTGGCTACACCTTC.

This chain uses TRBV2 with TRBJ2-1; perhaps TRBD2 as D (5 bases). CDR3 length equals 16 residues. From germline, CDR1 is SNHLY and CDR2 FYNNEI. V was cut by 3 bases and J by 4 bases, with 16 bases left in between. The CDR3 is CASSEDSPLLYNEQFF. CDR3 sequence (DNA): TGTGCCAGCAGTGAGGACTCTCCGCTTTTATACAATGAGCAGTTCTTC. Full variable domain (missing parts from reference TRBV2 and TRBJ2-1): EPEVTQTPSHQVTQMGQEVILRCVPISNHLYFYWYRQILGQKVEFLVSFYNNEISEKSEIFDDQFSVERPDGSNFTLKIRSTKLEDSAMYFCASSEDSPLLYNEQFFGPGTRLTVL.

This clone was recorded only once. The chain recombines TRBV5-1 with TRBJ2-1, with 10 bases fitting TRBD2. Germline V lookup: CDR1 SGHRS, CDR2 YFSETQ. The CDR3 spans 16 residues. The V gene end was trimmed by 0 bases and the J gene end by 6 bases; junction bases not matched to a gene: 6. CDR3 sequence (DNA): TGCGCCAGCAGCTTGGGTGTTAGCGGGGGGATCAATGAGCAGTTCTTC. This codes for CASSLGVSGGINEQFF.

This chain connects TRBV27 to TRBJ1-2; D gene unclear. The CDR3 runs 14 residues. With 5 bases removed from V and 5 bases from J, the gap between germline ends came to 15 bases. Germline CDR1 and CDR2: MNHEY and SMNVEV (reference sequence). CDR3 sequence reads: CASSRSGGWYGYTF. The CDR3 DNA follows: TGTGCCAGCAGTAGATCAGGAGGGTGGTATGGCTACACCTTC.

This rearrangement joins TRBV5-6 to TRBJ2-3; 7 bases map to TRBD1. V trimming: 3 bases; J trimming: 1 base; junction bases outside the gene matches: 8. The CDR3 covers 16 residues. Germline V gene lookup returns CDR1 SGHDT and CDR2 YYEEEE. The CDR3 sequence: CASSSIQGIGTDTQYF. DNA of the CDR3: TGTGCCAGCAGCTCGATACAGGGGATCGGCACAGATACGCAGTATTTT.

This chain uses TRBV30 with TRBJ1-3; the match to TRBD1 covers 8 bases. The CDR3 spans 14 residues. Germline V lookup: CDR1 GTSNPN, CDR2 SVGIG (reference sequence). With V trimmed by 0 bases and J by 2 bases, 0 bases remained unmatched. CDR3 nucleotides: TGTGCCTGGAGTGTGGACAGGGCTGGAAACACCATATATTTT. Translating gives CAWSVDRAGNTIYF.

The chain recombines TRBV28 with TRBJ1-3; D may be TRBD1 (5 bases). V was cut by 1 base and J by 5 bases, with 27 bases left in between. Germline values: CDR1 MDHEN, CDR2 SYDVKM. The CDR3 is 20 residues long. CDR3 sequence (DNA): TGTGCCAGCAGTTTATTTACGATGGGAAGGGCAGGGTTTAAGCGAAACACCATATATTTT. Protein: CASSLFTMGRAGFKRNTIYF.

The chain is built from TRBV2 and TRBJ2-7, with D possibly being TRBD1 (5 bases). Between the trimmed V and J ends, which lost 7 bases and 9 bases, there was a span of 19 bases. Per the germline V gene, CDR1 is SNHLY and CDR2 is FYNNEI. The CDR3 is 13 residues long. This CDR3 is CASTLGYEQGQYF. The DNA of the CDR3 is TGTGCCAGCACCCTAGGTTATGAGCAGGGGCAGTACTTC.

CDR3 in amino acids: CASRGTGGDSPTYGYTF. The CDR3 DNA reads as TGTGCCAGTAGGGGGACAGGAGGAGACTCTCCTACCTATGGCTACACCTTC. The J gene is TRBJ1-2, the V gene TRBV19; 8 bases map to TRBD1. CDR1 LNHDA and CDR2 SQIVND come from the germline V gene (reference sequence). Losses at the gene ends were 6 bases for V and 4 bases for J; bases not matched to a gene: 16. This CDR3 comprises 17 residues.

The CDR3 DNA follows: TGTGCCAGGATTTCAGGGGGCTCAGATACGCAGTATTTT. Its translation: CARISGGSDTQYF. The rearrangement joins TRBV5-3 to TRBJ2-3, with 8 bases that match TRBD1. TRBV5-3 has ORF status, its function being uncertain. The ends lost 8 bases at V and 4 bases at J; junction bases unmatched: 6. This CDR3 contains 13 residues.

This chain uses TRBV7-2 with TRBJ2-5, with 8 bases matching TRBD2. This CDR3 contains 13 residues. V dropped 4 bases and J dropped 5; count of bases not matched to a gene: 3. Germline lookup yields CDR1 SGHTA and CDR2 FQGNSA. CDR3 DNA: TGTGCCAGCAGCTCGGGGGGGTGGGAGACCCAGTACTTC. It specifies CASSSGGWETQYF. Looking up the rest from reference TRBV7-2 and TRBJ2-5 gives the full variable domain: GAGVSQSPSNKVTEKGKDVELRCDPISGHTALYWYRQSLGQGLEFLIYFQGNSAPDKSGLPSDRFSAERTGGSVSTLTIQRTQQEDSAVYLCASSSGGWETQYFGPGTRLLVL.

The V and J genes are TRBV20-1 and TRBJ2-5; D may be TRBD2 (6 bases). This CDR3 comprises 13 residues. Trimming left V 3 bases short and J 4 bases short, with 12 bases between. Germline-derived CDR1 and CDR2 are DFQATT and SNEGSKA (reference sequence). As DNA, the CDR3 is TGCAGTGCTAGTCCTCTAGCGAGAGAGACCCAGTACTTC. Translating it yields CSASPLARETQYF.

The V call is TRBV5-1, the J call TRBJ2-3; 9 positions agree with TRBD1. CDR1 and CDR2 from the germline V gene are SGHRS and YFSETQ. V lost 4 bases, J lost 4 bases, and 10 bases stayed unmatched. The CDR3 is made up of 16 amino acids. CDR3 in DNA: TGCGCCAGCAGCCGGATGCCGGGACAGGGTCCAGATACGCAGTATTTT. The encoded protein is CASSRMPGQGPDTQYF.

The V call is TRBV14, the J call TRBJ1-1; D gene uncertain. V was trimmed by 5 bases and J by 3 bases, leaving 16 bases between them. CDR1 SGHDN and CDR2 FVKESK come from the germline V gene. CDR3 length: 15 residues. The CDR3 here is CASSKRNDKYTEAFF. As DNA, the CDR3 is TGTGCCAGCAGCAAAAGAAACGACAAATACACTGAAGCTTTCTTT.

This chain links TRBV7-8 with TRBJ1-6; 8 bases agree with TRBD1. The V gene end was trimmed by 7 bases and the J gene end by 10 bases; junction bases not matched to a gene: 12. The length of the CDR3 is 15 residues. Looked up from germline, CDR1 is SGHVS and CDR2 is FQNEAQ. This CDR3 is CASTPLRGRGSPLHF. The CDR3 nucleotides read TGTGCCAGCACCCCCCTCAGGGGGCGGGGATCACCCCTCCACTTT.

Written as DNA, the CDR3 is TGCGCCAGCAGCTTCGTGAGTGAAATAAATGAAAAACTGTTTTTT. It is translated as CASSFVSEINEKLFF. This chain uses TRBV5-1 with TRBJ1-4; no firm D call. The CDR3 totals 15 residues. The V gene's germline CDR1 is SGHRS and CDR2 YFSETQ. With 2 bases removed from V and 5 bases from J, the gap between germline ends came to 13 bases.

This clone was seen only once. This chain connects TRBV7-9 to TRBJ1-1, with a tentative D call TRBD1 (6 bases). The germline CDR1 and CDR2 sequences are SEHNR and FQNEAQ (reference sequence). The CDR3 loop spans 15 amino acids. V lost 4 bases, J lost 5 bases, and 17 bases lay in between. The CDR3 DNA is TGTGCCAGCAGCTCCACGAGGGACACTGGGACTGAAGCTTTCTTT. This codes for CASSSTRDTGTEAFF.

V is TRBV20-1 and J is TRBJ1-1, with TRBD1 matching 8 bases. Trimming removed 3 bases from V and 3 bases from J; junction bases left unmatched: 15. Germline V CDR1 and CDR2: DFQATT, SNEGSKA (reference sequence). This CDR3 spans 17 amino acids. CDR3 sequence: CSASSDRGFWGDTEAFF. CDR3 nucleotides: TGCAGTGCTAGTTCTGACAGGGGTTTTTGGGGGGACACTGAAGCTTTCTTT.

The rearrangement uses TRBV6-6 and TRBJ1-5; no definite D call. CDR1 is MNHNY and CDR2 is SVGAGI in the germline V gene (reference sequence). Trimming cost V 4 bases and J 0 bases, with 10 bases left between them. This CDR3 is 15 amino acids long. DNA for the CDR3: TGTGCCAGCAGTTTCAGTGGTTCTAGCAATCAGCCCCAGCATTTT. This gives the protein CASSFSGSSNQPQHF.

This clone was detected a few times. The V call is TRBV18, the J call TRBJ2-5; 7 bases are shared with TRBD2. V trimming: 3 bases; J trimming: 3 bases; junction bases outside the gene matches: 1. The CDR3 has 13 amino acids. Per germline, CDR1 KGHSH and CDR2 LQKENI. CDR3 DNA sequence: TGTGCCAGCTCACCTGGGACTAAAGAGACCCAGTACTTC. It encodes CASSPGTKETQYF.